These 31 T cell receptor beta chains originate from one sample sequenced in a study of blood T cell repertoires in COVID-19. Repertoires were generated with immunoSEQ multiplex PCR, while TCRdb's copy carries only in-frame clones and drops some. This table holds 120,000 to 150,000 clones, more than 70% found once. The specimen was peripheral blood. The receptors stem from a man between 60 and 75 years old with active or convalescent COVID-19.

As DNA, the CDR3 is TGTGCCACCAGTGACCTGCCCGGGACTAGCACCGGGGAGCTGTTTTTT. As protein: CATSDLPGTSTGELFF. This chain connects TRBV24-1 to TRBJ2-2, with TRBD2 identical over 8 bases. After removal of 4 bases from V and 4 bases from J, the junction contained 7 bases not matched to a gene. CDR3 length equals 16 residues. The germline V gene encodes CDR1 KGHDR and CDR2 SFDVKD.

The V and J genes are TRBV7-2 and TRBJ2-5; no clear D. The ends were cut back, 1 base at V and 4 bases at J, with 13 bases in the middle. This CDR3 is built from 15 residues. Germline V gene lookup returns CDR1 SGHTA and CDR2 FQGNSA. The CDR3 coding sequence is TGTGCCAGCAGCTTAGTGTTTAGAGTCGGAGAGACCCAGTACTTC. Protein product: CASSLVFRVGETQYF.

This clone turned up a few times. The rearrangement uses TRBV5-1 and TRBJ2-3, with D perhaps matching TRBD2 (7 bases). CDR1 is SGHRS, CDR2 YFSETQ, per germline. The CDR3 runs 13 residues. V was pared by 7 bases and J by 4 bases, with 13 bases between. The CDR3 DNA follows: TGCGCCAGCGATGAGGGGGGGTCAGATACGCAGTATTTT. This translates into CASDEGGSDTQYF.

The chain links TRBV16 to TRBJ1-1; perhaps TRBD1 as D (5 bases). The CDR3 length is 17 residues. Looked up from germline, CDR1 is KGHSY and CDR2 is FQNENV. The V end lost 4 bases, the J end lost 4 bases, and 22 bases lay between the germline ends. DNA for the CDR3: TGTGCCAGCAGCCCATCTCGGCGAAGGGGAGGTAGCACTGAAGCTTTCTTT. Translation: CASSPSRRRGGSTEAFF.

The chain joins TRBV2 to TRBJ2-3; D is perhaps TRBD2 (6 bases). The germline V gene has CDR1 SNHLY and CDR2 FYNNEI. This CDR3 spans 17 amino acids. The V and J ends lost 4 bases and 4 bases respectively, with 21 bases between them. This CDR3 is CASSGLVGGVGADTQYF. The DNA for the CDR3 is TGTGCCAGCAGTGGGTTAGTTGGCGGGGTGGGCGCAGATACGCAGTATTTT.

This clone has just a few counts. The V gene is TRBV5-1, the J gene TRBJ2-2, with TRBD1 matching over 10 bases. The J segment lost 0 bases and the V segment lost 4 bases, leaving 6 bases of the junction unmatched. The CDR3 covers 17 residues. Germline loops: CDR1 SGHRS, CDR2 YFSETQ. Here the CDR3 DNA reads TGCGCCAGCAGCCTTACGGGACAGGGGACGAACACCGGGGAGCTGTTTTTT. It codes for CASSLTGQGTNTGELFF.

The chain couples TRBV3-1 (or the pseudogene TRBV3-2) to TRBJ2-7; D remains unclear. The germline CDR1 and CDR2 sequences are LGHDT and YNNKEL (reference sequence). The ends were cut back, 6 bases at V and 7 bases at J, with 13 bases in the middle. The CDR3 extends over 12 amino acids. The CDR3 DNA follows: TGTGCCAGCAGTCCCCCCTCGAGAGAGCAGTACTTC. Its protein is CASSPPSREQYF.

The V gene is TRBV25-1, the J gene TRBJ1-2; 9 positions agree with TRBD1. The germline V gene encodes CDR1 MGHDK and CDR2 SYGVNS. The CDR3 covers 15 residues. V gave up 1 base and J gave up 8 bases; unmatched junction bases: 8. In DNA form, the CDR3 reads TGTGCCAGCAGTGAATCCGGGACAGGGCATGGGGGCTACACCTTC. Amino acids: CASSESGTGHGGYTF.

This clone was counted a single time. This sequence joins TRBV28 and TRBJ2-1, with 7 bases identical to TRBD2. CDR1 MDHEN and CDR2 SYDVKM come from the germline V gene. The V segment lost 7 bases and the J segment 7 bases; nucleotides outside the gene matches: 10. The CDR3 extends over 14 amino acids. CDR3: CASTSAGERNEQFF. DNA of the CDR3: TGTGCCAGCACTTCGGCGGGAGAGAGAAATGAGCAGTTCTTC.

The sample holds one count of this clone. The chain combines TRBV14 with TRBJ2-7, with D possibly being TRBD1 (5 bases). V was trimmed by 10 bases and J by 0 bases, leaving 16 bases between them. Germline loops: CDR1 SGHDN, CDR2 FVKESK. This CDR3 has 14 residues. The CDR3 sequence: CATSTGGLSYEQYF. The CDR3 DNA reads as TGTGCCACTTCTACAGGCGGCCTCTCCTACGAGCAGTACTTC.

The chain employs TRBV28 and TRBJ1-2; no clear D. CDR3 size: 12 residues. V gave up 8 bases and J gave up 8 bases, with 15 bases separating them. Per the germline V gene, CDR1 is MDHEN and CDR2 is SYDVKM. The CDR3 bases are TGTGCCAGCGCGAGGAGGGTGGGAGGCTACACCTTC. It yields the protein CASARRVGGYTF.

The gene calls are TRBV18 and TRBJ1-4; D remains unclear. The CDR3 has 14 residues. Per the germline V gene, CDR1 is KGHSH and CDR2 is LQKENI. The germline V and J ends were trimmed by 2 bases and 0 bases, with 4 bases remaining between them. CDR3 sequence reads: CASSPAATNEKLFF. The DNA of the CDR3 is TGTGCCAGCTCACCAGCGGCAACTAATGAAAAACTGTTTTTT.

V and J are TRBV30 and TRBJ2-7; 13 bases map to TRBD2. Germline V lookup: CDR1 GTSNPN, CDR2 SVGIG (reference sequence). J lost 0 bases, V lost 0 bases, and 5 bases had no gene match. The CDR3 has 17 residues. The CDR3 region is CAWSVLAGGPLSYEQYF. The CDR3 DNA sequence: TGTGCCTGGAGTGTACTAGCGGGAGGGCCCCTCTCCTACGAGCAGTACTTC.

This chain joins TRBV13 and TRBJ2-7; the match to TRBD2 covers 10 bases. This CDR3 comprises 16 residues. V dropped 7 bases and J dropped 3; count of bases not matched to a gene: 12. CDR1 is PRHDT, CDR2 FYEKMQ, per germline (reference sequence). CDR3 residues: CASTPVAGGRSYEQYF. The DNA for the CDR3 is TGTGCCAGCACCCCTGTAGCGGGAGGCCGAAGCTACGAGCAGTACTTC.

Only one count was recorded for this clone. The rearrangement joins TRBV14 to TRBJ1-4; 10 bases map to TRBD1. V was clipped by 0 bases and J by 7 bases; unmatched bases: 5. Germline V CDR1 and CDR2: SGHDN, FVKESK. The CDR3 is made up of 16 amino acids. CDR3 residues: CASSQERGQGGEKLFF. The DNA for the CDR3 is TGTGCCAGCAGCCAAGAACGCGGACAGGGGGGTGAAAAACTGTTTTTT.

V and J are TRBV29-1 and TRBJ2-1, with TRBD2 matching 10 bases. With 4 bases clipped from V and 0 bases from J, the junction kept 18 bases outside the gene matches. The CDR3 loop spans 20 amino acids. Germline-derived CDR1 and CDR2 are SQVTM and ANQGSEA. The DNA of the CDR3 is TGCAGCGTTGCTGGGCGGGGGAGGGTAGCGGGAGGCAGCTCCTACAATGAGCAGTTCTTC. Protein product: CSVAGRGRVAGGSSYNEQFF.

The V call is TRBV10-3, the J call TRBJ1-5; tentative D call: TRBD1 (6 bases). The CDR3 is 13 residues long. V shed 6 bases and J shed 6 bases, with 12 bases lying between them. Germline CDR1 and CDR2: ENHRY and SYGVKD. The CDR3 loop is CAISRGSGQPQHF. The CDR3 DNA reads TGTGCCATCAGCAGGGGAAGTGGTCAGCCCCAGCATTTT.

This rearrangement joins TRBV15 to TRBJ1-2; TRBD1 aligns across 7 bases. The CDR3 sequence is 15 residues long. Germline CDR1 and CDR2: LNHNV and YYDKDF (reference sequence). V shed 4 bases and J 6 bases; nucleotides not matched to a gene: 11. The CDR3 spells CATSKGQEIRDGYTF. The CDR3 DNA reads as TGTGCCACCAGCAAAGGACAGGAGATCAGGGATGGCTACACCTTC.

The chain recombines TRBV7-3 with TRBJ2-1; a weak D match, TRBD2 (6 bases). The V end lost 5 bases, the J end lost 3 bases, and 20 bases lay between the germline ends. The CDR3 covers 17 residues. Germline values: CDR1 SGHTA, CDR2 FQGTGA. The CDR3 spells CASSRLSGERNYNEQFF. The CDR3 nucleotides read TGTGCCAGCAGCCGATTGTCGGGGGAGAGGAACTACAATGAGCAGTTCTTC.

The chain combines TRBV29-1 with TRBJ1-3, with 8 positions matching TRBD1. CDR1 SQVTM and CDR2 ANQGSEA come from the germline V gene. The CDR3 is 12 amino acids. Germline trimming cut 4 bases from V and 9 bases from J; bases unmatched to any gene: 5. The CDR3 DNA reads TGCAGCGTTGCCCCGGACAGGGCCACCATATATTTT. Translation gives CSVAPDRATIYF. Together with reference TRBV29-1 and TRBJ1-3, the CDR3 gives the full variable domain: SAVISQKPSRDICQRGTSLTIQCQVDSQVTMMFWYRQQPGQSLTLIATANQGSEATYESGFVIDKFPISRPNLTFSTLTVSNMSPEDSSIYLCSVAPDRATIYFGEGSWLTVV.

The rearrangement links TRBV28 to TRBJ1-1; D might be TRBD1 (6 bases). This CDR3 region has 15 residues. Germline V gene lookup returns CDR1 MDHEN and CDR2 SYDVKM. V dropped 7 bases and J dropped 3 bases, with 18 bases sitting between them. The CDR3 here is CASTLTGRSYTEAFF. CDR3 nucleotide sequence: TGTGCCAGCACCCTGACAGGACGAAGCTACACTGAAGCTTTCTTT.

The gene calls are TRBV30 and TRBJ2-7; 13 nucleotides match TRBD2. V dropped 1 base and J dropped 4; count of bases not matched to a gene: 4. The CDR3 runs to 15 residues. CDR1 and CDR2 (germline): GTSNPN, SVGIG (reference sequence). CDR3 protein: CAWSGGLAGRYEQYF. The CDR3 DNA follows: TGTGCCTGGAGTGGGGGACTAGCGGGAAGGTACGAGCAGTACTTC. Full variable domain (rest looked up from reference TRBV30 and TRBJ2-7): SQTIHQWPATLVQPVGSPLSLECTVEGTSNPNLYWYRQAAGRGLQLLFYSVGIGQISSEVPQNLSASRPQDRQFILSSKKLLLSDSGFYLCAWSGGLAGRYEQYFGPGTRLTVT.

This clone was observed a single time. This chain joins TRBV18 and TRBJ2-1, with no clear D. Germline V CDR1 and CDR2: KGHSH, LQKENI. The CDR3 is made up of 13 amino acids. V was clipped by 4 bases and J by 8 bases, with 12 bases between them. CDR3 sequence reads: CASSRVPSHEQFF. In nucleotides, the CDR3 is TGTGCCAGCTCACGAGTCCCCTCCCATGAGCAGTTCTTC.

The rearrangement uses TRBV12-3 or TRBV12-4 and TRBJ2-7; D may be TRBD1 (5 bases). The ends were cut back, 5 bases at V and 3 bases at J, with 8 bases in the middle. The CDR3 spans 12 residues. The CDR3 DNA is TGTGCCAGCAGTCCCCAGGGCTACGAGCAGTACTTC. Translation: CASSPQGYEQYF.

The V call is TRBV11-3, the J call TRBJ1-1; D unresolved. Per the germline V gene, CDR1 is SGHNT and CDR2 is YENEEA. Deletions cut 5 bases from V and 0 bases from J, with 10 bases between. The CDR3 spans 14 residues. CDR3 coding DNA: TGTGCCAGCAGCCGTACAGAGCTGAACACTGAAGCTTTCTTT. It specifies CASSRTELNTEAFF.

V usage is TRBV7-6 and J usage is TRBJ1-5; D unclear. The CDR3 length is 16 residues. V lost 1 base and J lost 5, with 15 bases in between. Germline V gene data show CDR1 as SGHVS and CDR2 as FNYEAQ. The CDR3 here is CASSLGLGGSYQPQHF. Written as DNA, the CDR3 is TGTGCCAGCAGCTTAGGCCTTGGAGGAAGTTATCAGCCCCAGCATTTT. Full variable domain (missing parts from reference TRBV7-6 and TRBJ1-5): GAGVSQSPRYKVTKRGQDVALRCDPISGHVSLYWYRQALGQGPEFLTYFNYEAQQDKSGLPNDRFSAERPEGSISTLTIQRTEQRDSAMYRCASSLGLGGSYQPQHFGDGTRLSIL.

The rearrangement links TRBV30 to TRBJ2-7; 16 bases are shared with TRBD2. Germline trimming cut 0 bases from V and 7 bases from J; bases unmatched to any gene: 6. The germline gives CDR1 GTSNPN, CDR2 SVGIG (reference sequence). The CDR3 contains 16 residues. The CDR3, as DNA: TGTGCCTGGAGTGTACGGGGACTAGCGGGAGGGAGAGAGCAGTACTTC. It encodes CAWSVRGLAGGREQYF.

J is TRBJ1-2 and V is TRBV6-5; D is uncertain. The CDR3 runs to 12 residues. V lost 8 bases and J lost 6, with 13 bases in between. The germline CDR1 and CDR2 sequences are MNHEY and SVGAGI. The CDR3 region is CASGVRGNGYTF. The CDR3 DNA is TGTGCCAGCGGCGTCCGAGGCAATGGCTACACCTTC.

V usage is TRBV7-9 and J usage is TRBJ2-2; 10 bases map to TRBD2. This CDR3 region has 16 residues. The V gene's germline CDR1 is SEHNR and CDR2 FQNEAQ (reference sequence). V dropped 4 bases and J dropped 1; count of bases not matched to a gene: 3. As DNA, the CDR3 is TGTGCCAGCAGCTCGACTAGCGGGTGGAACACCGGGGAGCTGTTTTTT. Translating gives CASSSTSGWNTGELFF.

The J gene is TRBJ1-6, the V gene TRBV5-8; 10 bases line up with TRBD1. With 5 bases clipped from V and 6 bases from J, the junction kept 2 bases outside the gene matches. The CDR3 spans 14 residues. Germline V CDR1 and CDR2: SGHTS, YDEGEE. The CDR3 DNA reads TGTGCCAGCAGGCGGACAGGGGGTAATTCACCCCTCCACTTT. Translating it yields CASRRTGGNSPLHF.

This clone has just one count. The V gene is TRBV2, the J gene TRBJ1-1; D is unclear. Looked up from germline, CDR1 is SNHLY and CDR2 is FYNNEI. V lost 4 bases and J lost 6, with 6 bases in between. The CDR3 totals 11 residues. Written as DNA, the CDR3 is TGTGCCAGCAGTGTAAGCTCTGAAGCTTTCTTT. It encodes CASSVSSEAFF.